This T cell receptor beta chain was profiled in a study of blood T cell repertoires in COVID-19. The CDR3 runs to 16 residues. Trimming took 4 bases from V and 1 from J, leaving 17 bases between them. CDR1 and CDR2 (germline): SGHRS, YFSETQ. Generated by immunoSEQ multiplex PCR, the TCRdb table keeps only in-frame clones and is missing some. There are approximately 230,000 clones in the sample; approximately 86% occur only once, and about 1.3% lies in the top ten. The sequencing input was peripheral blood. The chain employs TRBV5-1 and TRBJ2-5; D is possibly TRBD2 (5 bases). This sequence originates from a man older than 75 with acute or convalescent COVID-19. CDR3 coding DNA: TGCGCCAGCAGCCGAGGGTCTCGTGTTCCCCAAGAGACCCAGTACTTC. It yields the protein CASSRGSRVPQETQYF.